A selection of T cell receptor beta chains follows, all from one sample in a study of blood T cell repertoires in COVID-19. Profiled with immunoSEQ multiplex PCR; TCRdb holds only in-frame clones, not every one. Counted here are under 300,000 clones, around 86% occurring once; the ten biggest clones make up around 2%. The specimen was peripheral blood. The origin of the receptors is a man aged 25 to 40 who had recovered from COVID-19. The CDR3 runs from the conserved cysteine through the conserved F or W. The D gene is left open where the match is weak. Clone size is shown for a subset of rows, as once, few, many or a class of expanded clone.

TRBV27	NA	TRBJ2-5	few	TGTGCCAGCAGTCCACTAGGTTCCCAAGAGACCCAGTACTTC	CASSPLGSQETQYF
TRBV5-4	TRBD2	TRBJ2-5	NA	TGTGCCAGCGGGTTTAGCGGGGGGCCTCCTGAGACCCAGTACTTC	CASGFSGGPPETQYF
TRBV27	NA	TRBJ1-1	NA	TGTGCCAGCAGTCCCTCCTCCGGGTCCGTGGGGGGTTACGCTTTCTTT	CASSPSSGSVGGYAFF
TRBV12-5	NA	TRBJ1-1	many	TGTGCTAGTCACTACAGGACCAACAACACTGAAGCTTTCTTT	CASHYRTNNTEAFF
TRBV10-3	TRBD2	TRBJ2-1	NA	TGTGCCATCAGTGAGCTAGCGGGCTACCGCTCGGGGGAGTTCTTC	CAISELAGYRSGEFF
TRBV18	NA	TRBJ2-1	NA	TGTGCCAGCTCCCCAGGGGAGCGGGGTACCTACAATGAGCAGTTCTTC	CASSPGERGTYNEQFF
TRBV18	TRBD1	TRBJ1-4	NA	TGTGCCAGCTCACCGGGGACAGGGACTAATGAAAAACTGTTTTTT	CASSPGTGTNEKLFF
TRBV3-1/TRBV3-2	TRBD1	TRBJ2-7	once	TGTGCCAGCAGCTACGGGACAGGGACGAACTACGAGCAGTACTTC	CASSYGTGTNYEQYF
TRBV7-6	NA	TRBJ2-1	NA	TGTGCCATTCGCGGGGGCCCCTTTATGGGGTACAATGAGCAGTTCTTC	CAIRGGPFMGYNEQFF
TRBV19	NA	TRBJ2-1	once	TGTGCCAGTAGTACGGCGGCTAGCGTAAACAATGAGCAGTTCTTC	CASSTAASVNNEQFF
TRBV7-8	TRBD1	TRBJ2-2	NA	TGTGCCAGCAGCTTGTCCGACAGGGGGCTTGGGGAGCTGTTTTTT	CASSLSDRGLGELFF
TRBV2	NA	TRBJ2-1	NA	TGTGCCAGCAGTGCCATAGGCAGGGAACAGTTCTTC	CASSAIGREQFF
TRBV6-5	NA	TRBJ2-2	NA	TGTGCCAGCATCCAACAACCAGGGGTGGGCGGGGAGCTGTTTTTT	CASIQQPGVGGELFF
TRBV7-2	TRBD1	TRBJ1-2	NA	TGTGCCAGCAGCCCGACAGGGGACGGTGGCTACACCTTC	CASSPTGDGGYTF
TRBV28	TRBD1	TRBJ1-1	NA	TGTGCCAGCAGTTTACAGGGGGCGTCGTTTGAAGCTTTCTTT	CASSLQGASFEAFF
TRBV9	TRBD1	TRBJ1-3	NA	TGTGCCAGCAGCGTAGAGGGGGCCTCTGGAAACACCATATATTTT	CASSVEGASGNTIYF
TRBV2	NA	TRBJ2-7	once	TGTGCCAGCAGTGCAGGGCTTGCTAACTACGAGCAGTACTTC	CASSAGLANYEQYF
TRBV5-5	NA	TRBJ1-5	NA	TGTGCCAGCAGCCCGAATCGTCAGGGCAATCAGCCCCAGCATTTT	CASSPNRQGNQPQHF
TRBV18	NA	TRBJ1-1	few	TGTGCCAGCTCACCACCCGGGAACACTGAAGCTTTCTTT	CASSPPGNTEAFF
TRBV7-8	NA	TRBJ1-1	NA	TGTGCCAGCAGCTTTGTGGACAGGAACACTGAAGCTTTCTTT	CASSFVDRNTEAFF